Below, 16 T cell receptor beta chains from the same sample are listed, as sequenced in a study of T cells in severe cutaneous drug reactions. Bulk and single-cell libraries used iRepertoire multiplex PCR with TCR subtype-specific primers. Reprocessing the multiplex PCR reads, TCRdb reports a single entry for every CDR3 protein and omits DNA. Found here are thousands of distinct CDR3 sequences; the top ten clones hold approximately 24%. Carbamazepine had induced Stevens-Johnson syndrome or toxic epidermal necrolysis in the sequenced donors. Sequencing was performed on cells from a skin blister. The source is a human donor with a severe cutaneous adverse drug reaction.

The chain combines TRBV4-1 with TRBJ2-1; TCRdb returns TRBD2, unconfirmable since there is no DNA. The germline CDR1 and CDR2 sequences are MGHRA and YSYEKL. This CDR3 region has 17 residues. The CDR3 loop reads CASSPQSGREWYNEQFF.

J is TRBJ2-7 and V is TRBV7-9; as DNA is missing, the TRBD2 call by TCRdb cannot be tested. The CDR3 spans 16 residues. Germline values: CDR1 SEHNR, CDR2 FQNEAQ (reference sequence). The CDR3 protein is CASSSLAGGPYHEQYF. Supplemented by reference TRBV7-9 and TRBJ2-7, the full variable domain reads DTGVSQNPRHKITKRGQNVTFRCDPISEHNRLYWYRQTLGQGPEFLTYFQNEAQLEKSRLLSDRFSAERPKGSFSTLEIQRTEQGDSAMYLCASSSLAGGPYHEQYFGPGTRLTVT.

CDR3 loop: CAWNGLAGRRDTQYF. The rearrangement links TRBV30 to TRBJ2-3; TCRdb names TRBD2, which stays unverified in the absence of DNA. Germline assignment: CDR1 GTSNPN and CDR2 SVGIG (reference sequence). The CDR3 covers 15 residues.

The chain couples TRBV7-2 to TRBJ2-3; TCRdb indicates TRBD2, and absent DNA this call remains unverified. Germline V CDR1 and CDR2: SGHTA, FQGNSA. CDR3 length equals 17 residues. CDR3 residues: CASSLEVAGVVTDTQYF.

This chain uses TRBV19 with TRBJ2-1; TCRdb reports TRBD2, a call that lacks DNA to check it against. The length of the CDR3 is 16 residues. Germline V lookup: CDR1 LNHDA, CDR2 SQIVND (reference sequence). CDR3 amino acids: CASRAWTSGPGNEQFF.

This clonotype is identified as medium-sized (0.01 to 0.1%) from frequency. V and J are TRBV12-3 or TRBV12-4 and TRBJ2-1; with no DNA, the TCRdb D assignment of TRBD1 cannot be verified. The CDR3 runs 14 residues. The CDR3 region is CASSPPSSYNEQFF.

The chain has TRBV27 and TRBJ2-1; TCRdb returns TRBD1, unconfirmable since there is no DNA. Germline CDR1 is MNHEY and CDR2 is SMNVEV (reference sequence). This CDR3 region has 13 residues. The CDR3 reads CASKDRTNNEQFF.

V and J are TRBV20-1 and TRBJ2-7; TCRdb names TRBD1, which stays unverified in the absence of DNA. This CDR3 region has 12 residues. Germline V CDR1 and CDR2: DFQATT, SNEGSKA (reference sequence). The CDR3 sequence is CSARDRGYEQYF.

V is TRBV9 and J is TRBJ1-5. This CDR3 has 14 amino acids. Per the germline V gene, CDR1 is SGDLS and CDR2 is YYNGEE. The chain's CDR3 is CASSPTLGNQPQHF.

V usage is TRBV6-5 and J usage is TRBJ1-1; TCRdb's D call of TRBD1 is untestable without DNA. The CDR3 spans 15 residues. Germline-derived CDR1 and CDR2 are MNHEY and SVGAGI. The CDR3 spells CASGRTALEGTEAFF.

The chain carries TRBV20-1 and TRBJ2-7. This CDR3 has 14 residues. The germline V gene encodes CDR1 DFQATT and CDR2 SNEGSKA (reference sequence). CDR3 residues: CSARDLAISYEQYF.

This clonotype is classed as medium-sized by frequency. The rearrangement joins TRBV13 to TRBJ1-1. CDR1 is PRHDT, CDR2 FYEKMQ, per germline (reference sequence). The CDR3 covers 15 residues. CDR3 in amino acids: CASSLGPGGNTEAFF.

The chain combines TRBV12-3 or TRBV12-4 with TRBJ2-1; the D call of TRBD1 rests on TCRdb alone, since no DNA is present to check it. The CDR3 has 12 residues. This chain's CDR3 is CATGGEQNEQFF.

The J gene is TRBJ2-1, the V gene TRBV6-1; TCRdb calls TRBD1, which cannot be checked without DNA. Germline loops: CDR1 MNHNS, CDR2 SASEGT. This CDR3 comprises 13 residues. The CDR3: CASSGSRGGEQFF.

The chain employs TRBV10-3 and TRBJ1-2. The CDR3 has 14 residues. Germline values: CDR1 ENHRY, CDR2 SYGVKD. The CDR3 protein is CAISDLEDLYGYTF.

V is TRBV28 and J is TRBJ1-2. The CDR3 extends over 14 amino acids. Germline assignment: CDR1 MDHEN and CDR2 SYDVKM. CDR3 protein: CASSPRQGPNGYTF.